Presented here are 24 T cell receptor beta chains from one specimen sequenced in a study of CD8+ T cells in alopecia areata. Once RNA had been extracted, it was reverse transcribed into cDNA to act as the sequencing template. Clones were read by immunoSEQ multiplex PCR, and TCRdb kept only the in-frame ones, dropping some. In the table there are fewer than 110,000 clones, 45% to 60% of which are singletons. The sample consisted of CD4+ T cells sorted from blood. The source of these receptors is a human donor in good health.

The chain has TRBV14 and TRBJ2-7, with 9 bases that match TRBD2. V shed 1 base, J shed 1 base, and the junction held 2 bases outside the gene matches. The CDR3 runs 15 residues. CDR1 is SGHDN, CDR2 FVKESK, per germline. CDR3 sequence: CASSQGLAGSYEQYF. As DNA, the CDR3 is TGTGCCAGCAGCCAAGGGCTAGCGGGATCCTACGAGCAGTACTTC.

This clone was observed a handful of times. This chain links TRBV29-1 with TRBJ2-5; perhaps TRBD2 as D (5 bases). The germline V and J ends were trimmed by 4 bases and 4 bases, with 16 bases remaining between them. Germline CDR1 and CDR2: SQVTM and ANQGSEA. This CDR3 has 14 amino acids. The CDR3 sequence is CSVGSLGRPETQYF. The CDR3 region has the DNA TGCAGCGTTGGGTCCCTGGGGAGACCAGAGACCCAGTACTTC.

This chain's CDR3 is CASKRSHNYGYTF. CDR3 coding DNA: TGTGCCAGCAAAAGGTCCCACAACTATGGCTACACCTTC. V is TRBV28 and J is TRBJ1-2; D ambiguous. The CDR3 is made up of 13 amino acids. Trimming removed 7 bases from V and 2 bases from J, with 11 bases in between. Looked up from germline, CDR1 is MDHEN and CDR2 is SYDVKM.

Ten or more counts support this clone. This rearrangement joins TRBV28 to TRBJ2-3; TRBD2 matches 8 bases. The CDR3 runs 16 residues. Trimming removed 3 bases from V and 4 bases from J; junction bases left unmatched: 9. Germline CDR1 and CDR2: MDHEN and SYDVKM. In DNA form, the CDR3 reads TGTGCCAGCAGTTTTTGGTCGGGGGGGCCGTCAGATACGCAGTATTTT. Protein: CASSFWSGGPSDTQYF.

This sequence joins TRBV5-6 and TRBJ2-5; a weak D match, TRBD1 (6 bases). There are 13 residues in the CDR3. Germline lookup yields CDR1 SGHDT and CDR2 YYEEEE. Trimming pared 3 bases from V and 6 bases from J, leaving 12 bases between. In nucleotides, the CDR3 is TGTGCCAGCAGCTCGGACAGCAAGAAGACCCAGTACTTC. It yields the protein CASSSDSKKTQYF.

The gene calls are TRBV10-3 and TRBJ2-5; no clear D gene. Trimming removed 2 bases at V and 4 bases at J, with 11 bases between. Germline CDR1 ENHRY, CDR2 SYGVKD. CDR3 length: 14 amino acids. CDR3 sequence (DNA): TGTGCCATCAGTGAGAGTGGGCAGTTAGAGACCCAGTACTTC. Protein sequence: CAISESGQLETQYF.

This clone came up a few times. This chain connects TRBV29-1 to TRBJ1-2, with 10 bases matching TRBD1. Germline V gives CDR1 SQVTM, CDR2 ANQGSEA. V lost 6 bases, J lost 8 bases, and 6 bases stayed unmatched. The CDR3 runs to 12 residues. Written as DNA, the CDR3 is TGCAGCGTGATGGGACAGGGGAAGGGCTACACCTTC. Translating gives CSVMGQGKGYTF.

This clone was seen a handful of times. The CDR3 DNA is TGTGCCAGCAGCCTGGACAGGGGAGAGACCCAGTACTTC. This sequence encodes CASSLDRGETQYF. The V and J genes are TRBV7-9 and TRBJ2-5; TRBD1 matches at 9 bases. The CDR3 is made up of 13 amino acids. With V trimmed by 5 bases and J by 4 bases, 2 bases remained unmatched. The germline CDR1 and CDR2 sequences are SEHNR and FQNEAQ (reference sequence).

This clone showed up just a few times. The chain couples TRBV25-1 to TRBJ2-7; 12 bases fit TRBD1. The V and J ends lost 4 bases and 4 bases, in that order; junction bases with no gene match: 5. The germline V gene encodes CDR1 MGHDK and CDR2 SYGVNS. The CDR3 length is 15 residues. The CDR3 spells CASSAGQGASYEQYF. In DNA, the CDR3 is TGTGCCAGCAGTGCGGGACAGGGGGCTTCGTACGAGCAGTACTTC.

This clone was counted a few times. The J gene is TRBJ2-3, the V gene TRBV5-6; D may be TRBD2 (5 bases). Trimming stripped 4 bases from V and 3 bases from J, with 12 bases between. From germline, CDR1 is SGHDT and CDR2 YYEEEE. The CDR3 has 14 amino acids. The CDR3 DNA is TGTGCCAGCAGCACGGACTTGTCGACAGATACGCAGTATTTT. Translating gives CASSTDLSTDTQYF.

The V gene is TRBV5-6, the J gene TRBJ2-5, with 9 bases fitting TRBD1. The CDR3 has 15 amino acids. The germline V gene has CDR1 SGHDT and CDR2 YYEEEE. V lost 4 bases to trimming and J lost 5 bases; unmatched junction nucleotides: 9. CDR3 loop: CASSRKQGAGETQYF. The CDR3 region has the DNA TGTGCCAGCAGCAGGAAACAGGGGGCCGGGGAGACCCAGTACTTC. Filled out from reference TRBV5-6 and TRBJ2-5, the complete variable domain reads DAGVTQSPTHLIKTRGQQVTLRCSPKSGHDTVSWYQQALGQGPQFIFQYYEEEERQRGNFPDRFSGHQFPNYSSELNVNALLLGDSALYLCASSRKQGAGETQYFGPGTRLLVL.

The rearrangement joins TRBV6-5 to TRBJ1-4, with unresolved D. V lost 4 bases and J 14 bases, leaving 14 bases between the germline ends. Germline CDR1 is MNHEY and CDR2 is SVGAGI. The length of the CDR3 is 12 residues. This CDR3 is CASSLSGLMLFF. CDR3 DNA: TGTGCCAGCAGTTTGTCGGGCCTCATGCTGTTTTTT.

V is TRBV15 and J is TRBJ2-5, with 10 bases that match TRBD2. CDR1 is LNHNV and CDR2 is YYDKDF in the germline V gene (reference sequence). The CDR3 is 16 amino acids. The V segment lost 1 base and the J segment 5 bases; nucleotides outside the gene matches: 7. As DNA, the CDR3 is TGTGCCACCAGCAGAGGAGCGGGGGGGCCTAGGGAGACCCAGTACTTC. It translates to CATSRGAGGPRETQYF.

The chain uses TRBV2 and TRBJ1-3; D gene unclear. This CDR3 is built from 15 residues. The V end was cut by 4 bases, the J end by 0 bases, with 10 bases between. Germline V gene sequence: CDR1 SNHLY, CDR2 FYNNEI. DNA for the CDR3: TGTGCCAGCAGTGCGAACAGCCTCTCTGGAAACACCATATATTTT. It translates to CASSANSLSGNTIYF. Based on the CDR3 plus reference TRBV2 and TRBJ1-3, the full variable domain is EPEVTQTPSHQVTQMGQEVILRCVPISNHLYFYWYRQILGQKVEFLVSFYNNEISEKSEIFDDQFSVERPDGSNFTLKIRSTKLEDSAMYFCASSANSLSGNTIYFGEGSWLTVV.

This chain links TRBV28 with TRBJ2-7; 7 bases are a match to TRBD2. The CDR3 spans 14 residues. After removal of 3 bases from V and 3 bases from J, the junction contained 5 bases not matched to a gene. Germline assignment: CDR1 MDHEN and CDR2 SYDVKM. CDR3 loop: CASSFWASGYEQYF. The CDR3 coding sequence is TGTGCCAGCAGTTTTTGGGCTAGCGGCTACGAGCAGTACTTC.

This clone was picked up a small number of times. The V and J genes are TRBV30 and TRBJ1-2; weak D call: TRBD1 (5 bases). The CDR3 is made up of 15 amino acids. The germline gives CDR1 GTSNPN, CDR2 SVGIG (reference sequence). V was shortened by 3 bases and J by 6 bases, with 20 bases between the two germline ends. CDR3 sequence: CAWSATGTAADGYTF. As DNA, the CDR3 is TGTGCCTGGAGCGCAACCGGGACCGCGGCAGATGGCTACACCTTC.

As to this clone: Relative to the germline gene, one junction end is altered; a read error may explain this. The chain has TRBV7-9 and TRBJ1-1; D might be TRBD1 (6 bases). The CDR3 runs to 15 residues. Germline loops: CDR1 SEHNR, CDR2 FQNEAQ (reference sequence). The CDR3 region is CASSLGDTSNSEAFF. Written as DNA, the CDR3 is TGTGCCAGCAGCTTAGGGGACACCTCGAACAGTGAAGCTTTCTTT.

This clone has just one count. CDR3 in amino acids: CASSEFTAGDTQYF. The DNA of the CDR3 is TGTGCCAGCAGTGAATTCACAGCGGGGGATACGCAGTATTTT. The chain carries TRBV25-1 and TRBJ2-3; 7 bases are shared with TRBD2. Unmatched junction bases numbered 4, after V lost 1 base and J lost 6 bases. Per germline, CDR1 MGHDK and CDR2 SYGVNS. This CDR3 has 14 amino acids. The complete variable domain, with remaining parts taken from reference TRBV25-1 and TRBJ2-3, reads EADIYQTPRYLVIGTGKKITLECSQTMGHDKMYWYQQDPGMELHLIHYSYGVNSTEKGDLSSESTVSRIRTEHFPLTLESARPSHTSQYLCASSEFTAGDTQYFGPGTRLTVL.

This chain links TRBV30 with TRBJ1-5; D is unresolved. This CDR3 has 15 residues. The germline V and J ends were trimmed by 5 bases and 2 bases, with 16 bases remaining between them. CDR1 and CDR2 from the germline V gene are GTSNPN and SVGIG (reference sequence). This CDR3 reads CAWVTTRRGNQPQHF. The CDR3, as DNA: TGTGCCTGGGTCACGACACGAAGGGGCAATCAGCCCCAGCATTTT.

This CDR3 reads CASSFGGGNSPLHF. In nucleotides, the CDR3 is TGTGCCAGCAGCTTCGGCGGTGGGAATTCACCCCTCCACTTT. V and J are TRBV9 and TRBJ1-6, with no clear D. The V gene lost 4 bases and the J gene lost 7 bases, with 12 bases spanning the gap. This CDR3 is 14 amino acids long. Germline V CDR1 and CDR2: SGDLS, YYNGEE.

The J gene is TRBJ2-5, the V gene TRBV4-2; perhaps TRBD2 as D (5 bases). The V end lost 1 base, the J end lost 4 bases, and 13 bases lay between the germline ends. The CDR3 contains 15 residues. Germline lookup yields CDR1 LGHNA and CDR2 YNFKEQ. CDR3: CASSQAGGSGETQYF. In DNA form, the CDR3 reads TGTGCCAGCAGCCAAGCAGGCGGGTCGGGAGAGACCCAGTACTTC.

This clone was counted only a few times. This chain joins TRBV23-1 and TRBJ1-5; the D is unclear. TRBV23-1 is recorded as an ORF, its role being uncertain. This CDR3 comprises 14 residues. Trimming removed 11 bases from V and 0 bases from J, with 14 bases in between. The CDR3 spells CAGENGPSNQPQHF. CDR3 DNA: TGCGCCGGGGAAAACGGTCCTAGCAATCAGCCCCAGCATTTT.

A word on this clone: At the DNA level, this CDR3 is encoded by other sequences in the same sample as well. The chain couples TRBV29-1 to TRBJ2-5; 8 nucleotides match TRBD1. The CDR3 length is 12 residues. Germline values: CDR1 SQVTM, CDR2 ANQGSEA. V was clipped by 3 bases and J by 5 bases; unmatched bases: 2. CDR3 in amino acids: CSVDRGRETQYF. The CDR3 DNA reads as TGCAGCGTTGACAGGGGGCGCGAGACCCAGTACTTC.

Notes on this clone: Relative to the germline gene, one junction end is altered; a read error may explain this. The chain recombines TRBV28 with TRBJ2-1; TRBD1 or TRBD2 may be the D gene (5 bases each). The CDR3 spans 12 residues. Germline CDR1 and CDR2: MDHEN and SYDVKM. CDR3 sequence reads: CASSRPSTLGVF. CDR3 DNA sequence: TGTGCCAGCAGTCGCCCCTCGACACTAGGGGTCTTC.